The entry below describes one TCR beta chain. This sample is part of a study of blood T cell repertoires in COVID-19. About the study: Sources were T cells, B-cell-depleted T cells, or PBMCs; the material itself was cDNA or gDNA.

How the authors handled the data: Estimates of nucleated cell counts were drawn from the amplification of reference gene primers. Using immunoSEQ multiplex PCR, the repertoire was profiled, and TCRdb retains in-frame clones only, with some absent. The V and J calls and clone size were taken over from that table, and D and trimming were inferred from the DNA. The sample records around 72,000 clones, approximately 86% being singletons. The germline V gene encodes CDR1 SGHNT and CDR2 YYREEE (reference sequence). The CDR3 is 14 residues long. Trimming removed 6 bases from V and 3 bases from J, with 16 bases in between.

The sequenced sample was peripheral blood. This sequence joins TRBV5-4 and TRBJ2-7, with D maybe TRBD1 (7 bases). This clonotype was sampled from a man aged 50 to 59 with acute or convalescent COVID-19. For the CDR3, the DNA is TGTGCCAGCACCCTAAGGGGGGACAGCTACGAGCAGTACTTC. It translates to CASTLRGDSYEQYF.